Listed below are T cell receptor beta chains from one sample, sequenced in a study of T cells in Graves' hyperthyroidism and ophthalmopathy. From the multiplex PCR reads, TCRdb called clonotypes with MiXCR, one entry per CDR3 protein. The sample holds more than 450,000 distinct CDR3 sequences; 14% are singletons and the top ten take around 14%. The specimen was blood. The receptor set was obtained from a woman between 40 and 55 years old with Graves' hyperthyroidism. Each CDR3 is given with its conserved first and last residue. Each record gives: clone size, J gene, V gene, D gene, CDR3 protein, CDR3 DNA. A D gene is named only where the DNA matches it firmly. Size is omitted from some rows. Given values are once, few, many or a class for expanded clones.

>many|TRBJ1-1|TRBV28|-
CASSSTGSMNTEAFF
TGTGCCAGCAGTAGTACAGGGTCTATGAACACTGAAGCTTTCTTT
>few|TRBJ2-1|TRBV13|-
CASSLNGGLGHNEQFF
TGTGCCAGCAGCTTAAACGGGGGGCTGGGACACAATGAGCAGTTCTTC
>many|TRBJ2-7|TRBV3-1|TRBD2
CASSQDGSGRAYEQYF
TGTGCCAGCAGCCAAGACGGCAGCGGGAGGGCATACGAGCAGTACTTC
>-|TRBJ2-7|TRBV7-8|-
CASTAGLPYEQYF
TGTGCCAGCACCGCAGGGTTGCCCTACGAGCAGTACTTC
>-|TRBJ2-7|TRBV27|-
CASRTYRENSYEQYF
TGTGCCAGCAGGACCTACAGGGAGAACTCCTACGAGCAGTACTTC
>many|TRBJ2-1|TRBV7-8|-
CASSLGENNEQFF
TGTGCCAGCAGCTTAGGAGAAAACAATGAGCAGTTCTTC
>few|TRBJ2-2|TRBV5-1|-
CASRVTAVIGTGELFF
TGCGCCAGCAGAGTTACAGCCGTTATTGGGACCGGGGAGCTGTTTTTT
>many|TRBJ1-5|TRBV18|-
CASSQTLLQPQHF
TGTGCCAGCTCACAGACATTGCTACAGCCCCAGCATTTT
>-|TRBJ2-2|TRBV9|TRBD1
CASSGWTGSTGELFF
TGTGCCAGCAGCGGGTGGACAGGGAGCACCGGGGAGCTGTTTTTT
>many|TRBJ2-3|TRBV19|-
CASSIFGERGDTQYF
TGTGCCAGTAGTATATTTGGTGAAAGGGGAGATACGCAGTATTTT
>few|TRBJ1-4|TRBV12-3/TRBV12-4|TRBD1
CASSRKGQGAFEKLFF
TGTGCCAGCAGTCGCAAAGGACAGGGGGCTTTTGAAAAACTGTTTTTT
>few|TRBJ2-5|TRBV20-1|TRBD1
CSAIRDRRGETQYF
TGCAGTGCCATCCGGGACAGACGGGGCGAGACCCAGTACTTC
>many|TRBJ2-3|TRBV5-1|-
CASSLAGLTDTQYF
TGCGCCAGCAGCTTGGCGGGATTGACAGATACGCAGTATTTT
>many|TRBJ2-3|TRBV7-2|TRBD1
CASSRDRAGDTQYF
TGTGCCAGCAGCCGAGACAGGGCGGGAGATACGCAGTATTTT
>-|TRBJ1-5|TRBV28|-
CASSLGGIQNQPQHF
TGTGCCAGCAGTTTAGGGGGGATCCAGAATCAGCCCCAGCATTTT
>many|TRBJ1-4|TRBV28|-
CASMTRGGYEKLFF
TGTGCCAGTATGACTCGGGGAGGTTATGAAAAACTGTTTTTT
>-|TRBJ2-7|TRBV27|TRBD2
CASSPLAGHYEQYF
TGTGCCAGCAGTCCCTTAGCGGGACACTACGAGCAGTACTTC
>-|TRBJ1-5|TRBV19|TRBD1
CASSLTGSPNQPQHF
TGTGCCAGTAGTTTGACAGGGTCCCCAAATCAGCCCCAGCATTTT
>many|TRBJ2-1|TRBV5-1|-
CASSPGPDDNEQFF
TGCGCCAGCAGCCCAGGACCGGACGACAATGAGCAGTTCTTC
>many|TRBJ1-5|TRBV12-3/TRBV12-4|-
CASSFGPGSGNQPQHF
TGTGCCAGCAGTTTCGGACCAGGGTCTGGCAATCAGCCCCAGCATTTT
>-|TRBJ1-5|TRBV7-9|-
CASSSGINQPQHF
TGTGCCAGCAGCTCAGGAATCAATCAGCCCCAGCATTTT
>many|TRBJ2-7|TRBV11-2|-
CASSLVFGISNEQYF
TGTGCCAGCAGCTTAGTTTTCGGGATATCCAACGAGCAGTACTTC
>-|TRBJ2-3|TRBV28|TRBD2
CASSTSGILYITDTQYF
TGTGCCAGCAGCACTAGCGGGATCCTCTATATCACAGATACGCAGTATTTT
>-|TRBJ2-3|TRBV6-5|-
CASSYSSLVHTDTQYF
TGTGCCAGCAGTTACTCCTCGCTAGTGCATACAGATACGCAGTATTTT
>few|TRBJ2-3|TRBV10-3|-
CATQGGGTDTQYF
TGTGCCACCCAGGGGGGTGGCACAGATACGCAGTATTTT
>few|TRBJ1-5|TRBV7-2|-
CASSRTTQNSNQPQHF
TGTGCCAGCAGCCGCACGACACAAAATAGCAATCAGCCCCAGCATTTT
>few|TRBJ2-1|TRBV10-2|-
CASSEMRGEQFF
TGCGCCAGCAGTGAGATGCGGGGTGAGCAGTTCTTC
>many|TRBJ2-1|TRBV3-1|TRBD2
CASSLLAGSVNEQFF
TGTGCCAGCAGCCTCCTAGCGGGATCGGTGAATGAGCAGTTCTTC
>-|TRBJ2-5|TRBV6-2/TRBV6-3|-
CASRDDTGRIQYF
TGTGCCAGCAGAGACGACACAGGGAGGATTCAGTACTTC
>few|TRBJ2-1|TRBV7-9|-
CASSQGAGQFF
TGTGCCAGCAGCCAAGGGGCAGGGCAGTTCTTC
>few|TRBJ2-3|TRBV27|-
CASSPFRSSDTQYF
TGTGCCAGCAGCCCCTTCCGATCTTCAGATACGCAGTATTTT
>few|TRBJ2-5|TRBV30|-
CASKTGYQETQYF
TGTGCCTCCAAAACAGGGTATCAAGAGACCCAGTACTTC
>-|TRBJ2-7|TRBV4-1|-
CASSQDLPNEQYF
TGCGCCAGCAGCCAAGATTTACCTAACGAGCAGTACTTC
>-|TRBJ2-1|TRBV7-9|TRBD2
CASSRLAGEGNEQFF
TGTGCCAGCAGCCGGCTAGCGGGAGAGGGCAATGAGCAGTTCTTC
>-|TRBJ2-1|TRBV9|TRBD2
CASSVAGLAEYNEQFF
TGTGCCAGCAGCGTAGCGGGACTAGCGGAGTACAATGAGCAGTTCTTC
>few|TRBJ1-5|TRBV20-1|-
CSARADSNSNQPQHF
TGCAGTGCTAGAGCCGACAGTAATAGCAATCAGCCCCAGCATTTT
>-|TRBJ1-5|TRBV20-1|-
CSARQLNQPQHF
TGCAGTGCTAGACAGCTCAATCAGCCCCAGCATTTT
>many|TRBJ1-1|TRBV11-2|-
CASSQYGQGSPEAFF
TGTGCCAGCAGCCAATATGGGCAGGGTTCCCCTGAAGCTTTCTTT
>few|TRBJ2-2|TRBV30|TRBD2
CASLAGASGELFF
TGTGCCTCACTAGCGGGAGCCTCCGGGGAGCTGTTTTTT
>many|TRBJ2-7|TRBV12-3/TRBV12-4|TRBD2
CASSKAGTSGKYEQYF
TGTGCCAGCAGCAAAGCCGGGACTAGCGGAAAGTACGAGCAGTACTTC
>-|TRBJ2-6|TRBV28|-
CASTLRRLGANVLTF
TGTGCCAGCACCCTGCGGAGGCTTGGGGCCAACGTCCTGACTTTC
>many|TRBJ2-3|TRBV6-1|-
CASSERIGSGYSTDTQYF
TGTGCCAGCAGTGAAAGGATAGGTAGCGGATATAGCACAGATACGCAGTATTTT
>many|TRBJ1-2|TRBV28|-
CASSPLLTSSYGYTF
TGTGCCAGCAGCCCTTTACTAACGTCGTCCTATGGCTACACCTTC
>-|TRBJ1-5|TRBV6-1|TRBD1
CASSHTGVGSNQPQHF
TGTGCCAGCAGCCATACAGGGGTGGGCAGCAATCAGCCCCAGCATTTT
>-|TRBJ2-2|TRBV5-4|-
CASSLGGGSTGELFF
TGTGCCAGCAGCTTGGGGGGAGGTTCCACCGGGGAGCTGTTTTTT
>-|TRBJ2-1|TRBV27|-
CASSFGDGYNEQFF
TGTGCCAGCAGTTTCGGGGATGGATATAATGAGCAGTTCTTC
>many|TRBJ2-1|TRBV2|TRBD2
CATLSTSGSYNEQFF
TGTGCCACCCTAAGTACTAGCGGGAGTTACAATGAGCAGTTCTTC
>many|TRBJ2-7|TRBV7-2|-
CASSGVGTPTYEQYF
TGTGCCAGCAGCGGTGTTGGGACCCCCACCTACGAGCAGTACTTC
>-|TRBJ2-2|TRBV20-1|-
CSALRGLSGELFF
TGCAGTGCTCTTAGAGGGCTCTCCGGGGAGCTGTTTTTT
>few|TRBJ1-5|TRBV6-1|TRBD1
CASSTRDRKTYSNQPQHF
TGTGCCAGCAGTACCAGGGACAGGAAGACCTATAGCAATCAGCCCCAGCATTTT